This T cell receptor (beta chain) was found in a study of T-cell memory formation after mild COVID-19. In TCRdb, the 5' RACE reads were re-called with MiXCR into one record per CDR3 protein. The sample holds 530,000 or so distinct CDR3 sequences, 15% to 20% seen once. The clonotype originates from an adult woman who had mild COVID-19 (a few samples of this study predate the infection). Cell type and time point are not known. The sequencing sample was made of PBMCs or a T cell subset sorted from them (not recorded which).

The CDR3, as DNA: TGTGCCACCAGTCGCGGTAGCTCAGGGACGGCTAGCAAAGGCTACACCTTC. Translation: CATSRGSSGTASKGYTF. The rearrangement uses TRBV24-1 and TRBJ1-2, with a possible D match to TRBD1 (5 bases). The CDR3 loop spans 17 amino acids. Germline V lookup: CDR1 KGHDR, CDR2 SFDVKD. V gave up 6 bases and J gave up 8 bases, with 27 bases separating them.